Listed below are T cell receptor beta chains from one sample, sequenced in a study of CD8 T cell repertoires and HIV-1 epitope variants. Method: immunoSEQ multiplex PCR; TCRdb's copy keeps in-frame clones and lacks some. The sample carries 90,000 or so clones, almost 75% recorded once. Sequenced sample: uncultured baseline CD8+ T cells from peripheral blood mononuclear cells (PBMCs). The receptors originated from a male donor with HIV. Each CDR3 is given with its conserved first and last residue.

v_call	j_call	cdr3_aa
TRBV19	TRBJ2-2	CASTVGLGSGAGELFF
TRBV18	TRBJ1-5	CASSQGQGRQPQHF
TRBV7-9	TRBJ1-5	CASSSRGNQPQHF
TRBV28	TRBJ1-3	CASSSTIDGPGNTIYF
TRBV7-2	TRBJ2-1	CASTWLSGGAYNEQFF
TRBV4-3	TRBJ2-1	CASSQDRGSYNEQFF
TRBV29-1	TRBJ2-3	CSVEGGRTSTDTQYF
TRBV29-1	TRBJ2-3	CSVDGGRERTDTQYF
TRBV5-1	TRBJ1-1	CASSLDRGWDTEAFF
TRBV7-9	TRBJ2-7	CASSPRTSGGSYEQYF
TRBV5-1	TRBJ1-4	CASSEGTGGVRLFF
TRBV11-2	TRBJ2-7	CASSPLAGRRGEQYF
TRBV7-6	TRBJ2-5	CASSPRTALETQYF
TRBV27	TRBJ2-3	CASSPLQYF
TRBV28	TRBJ1-1	CASSPPSWPINTEAFF
TRBV7-9	TRBJ2-1	CASSVRGPRKTYNEQFF
TRBV20-1	TRBJ2-7	CSAIPGLEQYF
TRBV10-3	TRBJ2-3	CAISENTDTQYF
TRBV5-1	TRBJ1-1	CASSLDRLNTEAFF
TRBV5-1	TRBJ2-7	CASSLVQGPPYEQYF
TRBV5-1	TRBJ2-2	CASSLAQLTQTGELFF
TRBV15	TRBJ2-5	CATSGSQETQYF
TRBV2	TRBJ2-7	CASSEAYEQYF
TRBV30	TRBJ1-2	CAWSKSGQGAKYGYTF
TRBV2	TRBJ1-2	CASQGANYGYTF
TRBV9	TRBJ2-1	CASSAYSGQGGYNEQFF
TRBV6-5	TRBJ1-2	CASVGANYGYTF
TRBV7-8	TRBJ2-3	CASSRGQRDTQYF
TRBV12-5	TRBJ1-5	CASGLTHSNQPQHF
TRBV9	TRBJ2-1	CASSGPSLMSYNEQFF
TRBV6-5	TRBJ1-1	CASSYSLRTGNTEAFF
TRBV7-2	TRBJ2-1	CASSLAYSAWDEQFF
TRBV7-9	TRBJ2-3	CASSLADTQYF
TRBV5-4	TRBJ2-1	CASSLWIAGGLYNEQFF
TRBV27	TRBJ2-5	CASSFRDSQETQYF
TRBV2	TRBJ2-3	CASREGLASDTQYF